The 25 T cell receptor beta chains below all came from one sample that was sequenced in a study of blood T cell repertoires in COVID-19. This table comes from immunoSEQ multiplex PCR, and its TCRdb copy is limited to in-frame clones, with some not included. The sample has about 15,000 clones, 70% to 90% seen once. What was sequenced was peripheral blood. Source of these receptors: a human donor in a cohort sampled during active COVID-19.

The chain links TRBV19 to TRBJ1-5; tentative D call: TRBD1 (6 bases). V shed 5 bases and J shed 2 bases, with 13 bases lying between them. Germline V gene lookup returns CDR1 LNHDA and CDR2 SQIVND (reference sequence). This CDR3 contains 15 residues. CDR3 sequence: CASSSPGGGNQPQHF. The CDR3 region has the DNA TGTGCCAGTAGTTCACCGGGGGGCGGCAATCAGCCCCAGCATTTT.

V and J are TRBV19 and TRBJ1-6, with D possibly matching TRBD1 (5 bases). This CDR3 is built from 15 residues. CDR1 is LNHDA, CDR2 SQIVND, per germline (reference sequence). Trimming left V 6 bases short and J 5 bases short, with 14 bases between. The chain's CDR3 is CASSLSTADNSPLHF. CDR3 DNA: TGTGCCAGTAGCCTATCGACAGCCGATAATTCACCCCTCCACTTT.

The J gene is TRBJ2-1, the V gene TRBV5-1, with TRBD2 as a possible D gene (5 bases). Trimming removed 2 bases at V and 8 bases at J, with 11 bases between. The germline V gene encodes CDR1 SGHRS and CDR2 YFSETQ. This CDR3 is 13 amino acids long. The CDR3 nucleotides read TGCGCCAGCAGCTTAGGCGGGTGGGATGAGCAGTTCTTC. Translation gives CASSLGGWDEQFF. The full variable domain, with the rest looked up from reference TRBV5-1 and TRBJ2-1, is KAGVTQTPRYLIKTRGQQVTLSCSPISGHRSVSWYQQTPGQGLQFLFEYFSETQRNKGNFPGRFSGRQFSNSRSEMNVSTLELGDSALYLCASSLGGWDEQFFGPGTRLTVL.

This chain links TRBV5-1 with TRBJ2-2; TRBD2 agrees at 8 bases. V lost 4 bases to trimming and J lost 1 base; unmatched junction nucleotides: 3. Germline values: CDR1 SGHRS, CDR2 YFSETQ. This CDR3 comprises 15 residues. The CDR3 loop is CASSTTSENTGELFF. The CDR3, as DNA: TGCGCCAGCAGCACGACTAGCGAGAACACCGGGGAGCTGTTTTTT.

This chain connects TRBV3-1 (or the pseudogene TRBV3-2) to TRBJ1-5; unclear D gene. V gave up 5 bases and J gave up 3 bases, with 11 bases separating them. The germline V gene encodes CDR1 LGHDT and CDR2 YNNKEL (reference sequence). CDR3 size: 14 residues. CDR3 sequence reads: CASSARGNNQPQHF. The DNA of the CDR3 is TGTGCCAGCAGCGCCCGAGGTAACAATCAGCCCCAGCATTTT.

This chain uses TRBV19 with TRBJ1-2; 10 bases match TRBD1. This CDR3 contains 14 residues. The ends lost 5 bases at V and 8 bases at J; junction bases unmatched: 8. Germline V gene data show CDR1 as LNHDA and CDR2 as SQIVND (reference sequence). CDR3 DNA sequence: TGTGCCAGTAGTTTCCCGGGACAGGGGAACGGCTACACCTTC. This encodes CASSFPGQGNGYTF.

As regards this clone: Mismatch with germline at one junction end may stem from a read error. The genes are TRBV7-7 and TRBJ2-1, with D possibly being TRBD1 (8 bases). The CDR3 loop spans 15 amino acids. Per the germline V gene, CDR1 is SSHAT and CDR2 is FNYEAQ (reference sequence). The CDR3 nucleotides are TGTGCTAGCAGCAATGGACAGGGAGGGTACAATGAGCAGTTCTTC. It specifies CASSNGQGGYNEQFF.

This clone was picked up a small number of times. The V gene is TRBV3-1 (or the pseudogene TRBV3-2), the J gene TRBJ1-6, with D maybe TRBD1 (6 bases). The germline V and J ends were trimmed by 1 base and 18 bases, with 16 bases remaining between them. Germline CDR1 reads LGHDT; CDR2 reads YNNKEL (reference sequence). This CDR3 is built from 13 residues. CDR3 nucleotides: TGTGCCAGCAGCCAAGGTCGGGGACAAGGGACCCACTTT. Translating it yields CASSQGRGQGTHF.

The chain combines TRBV29-1 with TRBJ1-5; 9 bases map to TRBD1. Germline CDR1 is SQVTM and CDR2 is ANQGSEA. The CDR3 runs to 14 residues. V was pared by 6 bases and J by 1 base, with 4 bases of the junction left unmatched. CDR3: CSVGQGTSNQPQHF. The CDR3 nucleotides read TGCAGCGTCGGACAGGGGACCAGCAATCAGCCCCAGCATTTT.

The gene calls are TRBV19 and TRBJ1-2, with TRBD1 matching over 9 bases. Germline CDR1 LNHDA, CDR2 SQIVND (reference sequence). Trimming took 4 bases from V and 4 from J; bases not matched to a gene: 4. The CDR3 extends over 14 amino acids. CDR3 sequence reads: CASSTGQGSYGYTF. CDR3 coding DNA: TGTGCCAGTAGTACAGGACAGGGGAGCTATGGCTACACCTTC.

V and J are TRBV6-5 and TRBJ1-1; maybe TRBD1 (5 bases). Germline-derived CDR1 and CDR2 are MNHEY and SVGAGI. Trimming removed 6 bases from V and 4 bases from J, with 9 bases in between. The CDR3 has 12 residues. CDR3 amino acids: CASRGPATEAFF. In nucleotides, the CDR3 is TGTGCCAGCAGGGGGCCGGCCACTGAAGCTTTCTTT.

The chain combines TRBV6-1 with TRBJ1-1; 10 nucleotides line up with TRBD1. V lost 1 base and J lost 11; bases outside the gene matches: 16. CDR1 is MNHNS, CDR2 SASEGT, per germline. This CDR3 is 17 amino acids long. CDR3 residues: CASSEGVGRGQGVGAFF. The CDR3 DNA sequence: TGTGCCAGCAGTGAAGGTGTCGGGCGAGGACAGGGGGTTGGGGCTTTCTTT.

There are a few counts of this clone. The genes are TRBV5-1 and TRBJ2-2; D ambiguous. Germline V gene data show CDR1 as SGHRS and CDR2 as YFSETQ. This CDR3 spans 13 amino acids. The V end lost 0 bases, the J end lost 4 bases, and 4 bases lay between the germline ends. DNA of the CDR3: TGCGCCAGCAGCTTGGTCCTCACCGGGGAGCTGTTTTTT. Its translation: CASSLVLTGELFF.

This rearrangement joins TRBV7-2 to TRBJ2-3; 8 bases are shared with TRBD2. With 5 bases clipped from V and 2 bases from J, the junction kept 6 bases outside the gene matches. Germline V gives CDR1 SGHTA, CDR2 FQGNSA. The CDR3 length is 15 residues. The CDR3 bases are TGTGCCAGCAGCAAAAGCGGGGGCTTCACAGATACGCAGTATTTT. This encodes CASSKSGGFTDTQYF. Variable domain in full (rest from reference TRBV7-2 and TRBJ2-3): GAGVSQSPSNKVTEKGKDVELRCDPISGHTALYWYRQSLGQGLEFLIYFQGNSAPDKSGLPSDRFSAERTGGSVSTLTIQRTQQEDSAVYLCASSKSGGFTDTQYFGPGTRLTVL.

The chain uses TRBV27 and TRBJ1-1, with 10 bases matching TRBD1. Germline V gives CDR1 MNHEY, CDR2 SMNVEV (reference sequence). The CDR3 is made up of 15 amino acids. The ends lost 3 bases at V and 3 bases at J; junction bases unmatched: 4. The CDR3 here is CASSFHGTGDTEAFF. In DNA, the CDR3 is TGTGCCAGCAGTTTTCATGGGACAGGGGACACTGAAGCTTTCTTT.

The chain joins TRBV20-1 to TRBJ2-7; tentatively, D is TRBD2 (5 bases). The V gene's germline CDR1 is DFQATT and CDR2 SNEGSKA (reference sequence). The CDR3 loop spans 11 amino acids. Trimming left V 6 bases short and J 2 bases short, with 8 bases between. CDR3 nucleotide sequence: TGCAGTGCGTCGAGGGCCTACGAGCAGTACTTC. Translating gives CSASRAYEQYF.

With regard to this clone: The same CDR3 arises from other DNA sequences in this sample as well. J is TRBJ1-5 and V is TRBV9; D perhaps matches TRBD1 (5 bases). Trimming stripped 0 bases from V and 7 bases from J, with 11 bases between. The CDR3 is 14 residues long. Germline CDR1 SGDLS, CDR2 YYNGEE. The CDR3 reads CASSVDGAGQPQHF. The CDR3 bases are TGTGCCAGCAGCGTAGATGGGGCTGGGCAGCCCCAGCATTTT.

The chain has TRBV5-6 and TRBJ2-5; TRBD1 aligns across 8 bases. Germline V gene sequence: CDR1 SGHDT, CDR2 YYEEEE. The CDR3 is 15 residues long. The J segment lost 2 bases and the V segment lost 4 bases, leaving 7 bases of the junction unmatched. CDR3 in amino acids: CASSPPDRAQETQYF. In DNA form, the CDR3 reads TGTGCCAGCAGCCCCCCGGACAGGGCACAAGAGACCCAGTACTTC. Together with reference TRBV5-6 and TRBJ2-5, the CDR3 gives the full variable domain: DAGVTQSPTHLIKTRGQQVTLRCSPKSGHDTVSWYQQALGQGPQFIFQYYEEEERQRGNFPDRFSGHQFPNYSSELNVNALLLGDSALYLCASSPPDRAQETQYFGPGTRLLVL.

The table lists this clone with a few counts. DNA of the CDR3: TGTGCCAGCAGTGATGGTTGGGGCAGCTATGGCTACACCTTC. Its translation is CASSDGWGSYGYTF. This chain joins TRBV2 and TRBJ1-2; possibly TRBD1 for D (5 bases). The CDR3 contains 14 residues. Germline V gene lookup returns CDR1 SNHLY and CDR2 FYNNEI. V shed 3 bases and J shed 4 bases, with 12 bases lying between them.

The chain has TRBV19 and TRBJ1-3; D ambiguous. This CDR3 is 15 amino acids long. V was pared by 7 bases and J by 4 bases, with 17 bases between. Germline V lookup: CDR1 LNHDA, CDR2 SQIVND (reference sequence). In nucleotides, the CDR3 is TGTGCCAGTAACCCGCGGGCTTCAAGGGGAAACACCATATATTTT. Protein product: CASNPRASRGNTIYF.

This chain links TRBV3-1 (or the pseudogene TRBV3-2) with TRBJ2-2, with 12 positions matching TRBD2. V lost 4 bases and J lost 6; bases outside the gene matches: 0. The CDR3 is made up of 14 amino acids. Germline V lookup: CDR1 LGHDT, CDR2 YNNKEL (reference sequence). DNA of the CDR3: TGTGCCAGCAGCCCTAGCGGGGGGGCCGGGGAGCTGTTTTTT. Amino acid sequence: CASSPSGGAGELFF.

This clone was observed a single time. The V call is TRBV6-5, the J call TRBJ2-5, with D possibly TRBD1 on 6 matching bases. Germline V CDR1 and CDR2: MNHEY, SVGAGI. V shed 10 bases and J shed 5 bases, with 23 bases lying between them. The CDR3 length is 15 residues. CDR3 residues: CATLPFPQGHETQYF. The CDR3 region has the DNA TGTGCCACCCTACCCTTCCCCCAGGGGCACGAGACCCAGTACTTC.

The V gene is TRBV15, the J gene TRBJ2-7, with TRBD2 matching 12 bases. Looked up from germline, CDR1 is LNHNV and CDR2 is YYDKDF (reference sequence). V was clipped by 1 base and J by 5 bases; unmatched bases: 3. This CDR3 is built from 15 residues. CDR3 sequence (DNA): TGTGCCACCAGCAGAGGGACTAGCGGGGCCCACGAGCAGTACTTC. As protein: CATSRGTSGAHEQYF.

The chain uses TRBV12-3 or TRBV12-4 and TRBJ1-2; D call uncertain. The CDR3 has 12 residues. V lost 6 bases and J lost 5, with 10 bases in between. The CDR3 here is CASSHSQYGYTF. The CDR3 DNA sequence: TGTGCCAGCAGCCATTCCCAGTATGGCTACACCTTC.

This chain joins TRBV5-1 and TRBJ1-2, with a weak D call TRBD1 (6 bases). Germline-derived CDR1 and CDR2 are SGHRS and YFSETQ. V was shortened by 7 bases and J by 3 bases, with 16 bases between the two germline ends. The CDR3 loop spans 14 amino acids. The CDR3 here is CASRPGGAHYGYTF. In DNA form, the CDR3 reads TGCGCCAGCCGCCCGGGGGGGGCGCACTATGGCTACACCTTC.